The 23 T cell receptor beta chains listed next were all sequenced from one sample in a study of blood T cells in healthy people across ages. Through a sample-barcoded 5' primer and a J-beta primer mix, a second PCR was run for roughly 6 to 11 cycles. TCRdb used MiXCR to reprocess the 5' RACE reads, holding one entry per CDR3 protein. Among 800,000 or so distinct CDR3 sequences listed, approximately 25% were seen once. These data were likewise used in another study, on T cells of mothers and their children.

Sequenced material: blood. These receptors all stem from a boy aged 5-17 years in good health.

The chain links TRBV7-2 to TRBJ1-1; D gene unclear. Per the germline V gene, CDR1 is SGHTA and CDR2 is FQGNSA. The CDR3 runs 14 residues. Trimming left V 1 base short and J 8 bases short, with 14 bases between. CDR3: CASSLDGPAREAFF. CDR3 DNA: TGTGCCAGCAGCTTAGACGGTCCCGCCAGAGAAGCTTTCTTT.

The CDR3 DNA is TGTGCCAGCAGTTTAATCCGGTACGAGCAGTACTTC. Protein product: CASSLIRYEQYF. This rearrangement joins TRBV12-3 or TRBV12-4 to TRBJ2-7; D gene uncertain. V shed 2 bases and J shed 4 bases, with 6 bases lying between them. The CDR3 extends over 12 amino acids.

V and J are TRBV6-6 and TRBJ1-2, with D maybe TRBD1 (6 bases). CDR1 is MNHNY and CDR2 is SVGAGI in the germline V gene (reference sequence). The CDR3 loop spans 15 amino acids. V gave up 2 bases and J gave up 3 bases, with 13 bases separating them. The CDR3 DNA follows: TGTGCCAGCAGTTACGACTCGGGGGCATACTATGGCTACACCTTC. Residues: CASSYDSGAYYGYTF.

The chain is built from TRBV28 and TRBJ1-2, with 7 bases identical to TRBD1. Germline CDR1 reads MDHEN; CDR2 reads SYDVKM. V was clipped by 4 bases and J by 4 bases; unmatched bases: 6. This CDR3 contains 14 residues. The CDR3 bases are TGTGCCAGCAGTTCGGGACAGAGCGCCTATGGCTACACCTTC. This gives the protein CASSSGQSAYGYTF.

V and J are TRBV12-3 or TRBV12-4 and TRBJ2-4, with 7 nucleotides matching TRBD1. V lost 5 bases, J lost 6 bases, and 16 bases stayed unmatched. This CDR3 comprises 17 residues. CDR3 residues: CASSPSGGGLGLNIQYF. CDR3 in DNA: TGTGCCAGCAGTCCTTCAGGGGGTGGATTGGGGCTAAACATTCAGTACTTC.

This clonotype was seen more than once but under ten times. The chain employs TRBV14 and TRBJ2-7; possibly TRBD1 for D (6 bases). The CDR3 contains 17 residues. V was clipped by 0 bases and J by 0 bases, with 15 bases between them. Germline V gene lookup returns CDR1 SGHDN and CDR2 FVKESK. The CDR3 region is CASSQEGDRMNSYEQYF. DNA for the CDR3: TGTGCCAGCAGCCAAGAGGGAGACAGGATGAACTCCTACGAGCAGTACTTC.

This clonotype appeared a few times. The rearrangement uses TRBV29-1 and TRBJ2-7; TRBD2 is a possible D gene (6 bases). The CDR3 is made up of 12 amino acids. Germline V lookup: CDR1 SQVTM, CDR2 ANQGSEA. Trimming removed 0 bases at V and 6 bases at J, with 9 bases between. The CDR3 DNA reads as TGCAGCGTTGAAGACGGGCGGGGCGAGCAGTACTTC. Residues: CSVEDGRGEQYF.

J is TRBJ1-4 and V is TRBV12-3 or TRBV12-4, with a weak D call TRBD1 (6 bases). The CDR3 contains 17 residues. V lost 5 bases, J lost 8 bases, and 24 bases lay in between. This CDR3 reads CASSLVRGTIGEEKLFF. The CDR3 coding sequence is TGTGCCAGCAGTCTCGTACGAGGGACAATAGGTGAAGAAAAACTGTTTTTT.

The chain employs TRBV6-4 and TRBJ2-4; the match to TRBD2 covers 14 bases. The CDR3 is 17 amino acids. The V segment lost 7 bases and the J segment 4 bases; nucleotides outside the gene matches: 9. CDR1 is MRHNA, CDR2 SNTAGT, per germline. CDR3 sequence reads: CASKNSGTSGSKNIQYF. The CDR3 DNA follows: TGTGCCAGCAAAAACTCCGGGACTAGCGGGAGTAAAAACATTCAGTACTTC.

The rearrangement links TRBV30 to TRBJ1-2; the D gene is possibly TRBD1 (6 bases). The CDR3 sequence is 14 residues long. V was shortened by 0 bases and J by 6 bases, with 14 bases between the two germline ends. Germline CDR1 and CDR2: GTSNPN and SVGIG (reference sequence). Here the CDR3 reads CAWSVLGGVNGYTF. The DNA of the CDR3 is TGTGCCTGGAGTGTACTGGGGGGCGTAAATGGCTACACCTTC.

This clonotype was seen a handful of times. This chain uses TRBV18 with TRBJ2-7, with D possibly being TRBD2 (6 bases). The CDR3 spans 13 residues. V shed 6 bases and J shed 3 bases, with 12 bases lying between them. Germline V lookup: CDR1 KGHSH, CDR2 LQKENI. The CDR3 protein is CASSWDSNYEQYF. Written as DNA, the CDR3 is TGTGCCAGCTCCTGGGACTCCAACTACGAGCAGTACTTC.

This clonotype has a handful of counts. This chain links TRBV12-3 or TRBV12-4 with TRBJ1-4; D is possibly TRBD1 (6 bases). The germline V and J ends were trimmed by 6 bases and 7 bases, with 12 bases remaining between them. CDR3 size: 13 residues. This chain's CDR3 is CASSPRDTEKLFF. The CDR3, as DNA: TGTGCCAGCAGCCCTCGGGACACTGAAAAACTGTTTTTT.

V gene TRBV7-9 combines with J gene TRBJ2-4; 9 bases fit TRBD1. CDR3 length: 15 amino acids. V lost 5 bases and J lost 8; bases outside the gene matches: 10. Germline-derived CDR1 and CDR2 are SEHNR and FQNEAQ (reference sequence). The CDR3 is CASSQDPTGGDIQYF. CDR3 sequence (DNA): TGTGCCAGCAGCCAAGACCCGACAGGGGGGGACATTCAGTACTTC.

The chain employs TRBV7-2 and TRBJ1-1; D might be TRBD1 (5 bases). Germline CDR1 reads SGHTA; CDR2 reads FQGNSA. Trimming shortened V by 2 bases and J by 4 bases, and 8 bases separated the two germline ends. The CDR3 runs 13 residues. CDR3 region: CASSLFQGTEAFF. The DNA for the CDR3 is TGTGCCAGCAGCTTATTTCAGGGCACTGAAGCTTTCTTT.

The V call is TRBV20-1, the J call TRBJ1-4; 8 nucleotides agree with TRBD1. Losses at the gene ends were 2 bases for V and 7 bases for J; bases not matched to a gene: 3. The CDR3 is 13 amino acids. From germline, CDR1 is DFQATT and CDR2 SNEGSKA (reference sequence). The CDR3 region is CSARPGGGEKLFF. In DNA form, the CDR3 reads TGCAGTGCTAGACCAGGGGGCGGTGAAAAACTGTTTTTT.

The chain combines TRBV29-1 with TRBJ1-1; TRBD1 aligns across 7 bases. This CDR3 region has 12 residues. Germline V gene sequence: CDR1 SQVTM, CDR2 ANQGSEA. V lost 7 bases, J lost 5 bases, and 7 bases stayed unmatched. The CDR3 region has the DNA TGCAGCGACGACAGGGATCGGACTGAAGCTTTCTTT. This gives the protein CSDDRDRTEAFF.

The chain employs TRBV11-3 and TRBJ2-1; weak D call: TRBD1 (5 bases). Trimming stripped 4 bases from V and 5 bases from J, with 9 bases between. Looked up from germline, CDR1 is SGHNT and CDR2 is YENEEA. This CDR3 region has 13 residues. DNA of the CDR3: TGTGCCAGCAGCTCGCGGACAAACAATGAGCAGTTCTTC. As protein: CASSSRTNNEQFF.

There are a few counts of this clonotype. This sequence joins TRBV28 and TRBJ1-2; 9 bases align to TRBD1. Per germline, CDR1 MDHEN and CDR2 SYDVKM. V shed 2 bases, J shed 6 bases, and the junction held 7 bases outside the gene matches. CDR3 length equals 15 residues. CDR3: CASSLGDRARDGYTF. The CDR3 DNA follows: TGTGCCAGCAGTTTAGGGGACAGGGCTAGGGATGGCTACACCTTC.

V gene TRBV5-1 combines with J gene TRBJ2-1, with TRBD1 as a possible D gene (7 bases). Germline V CDR1 and CDR2: SGHRS, YFSETQ. V was clipped by 0 bases and J by 7 bases, with 20 bases between them. This CDR3 contains 17 residues. The CDR3 DNA reads as TGCGCCAGCAGCTTGGTAACCCAGGGGGGTTGGTGGAATGAGCAGTTCTTC. Protein product: CASSLVTQGGWWNEQFF.

This clonotype showed up just a few times. V is TRBV24-1 and J is TRBJ2-1; D perhaps matches TRBD1 (5 bases). The CDR3 runs to 15 residues. The V and J ends lost 1 base and 3 bases respectively, with 9 bases between them. CDR1 and CDR2 from the germline V gene are KGHDR and SFDVKD. As DNA, the CDR3 is TGTGCCACCAGTGATTTAAAGGGGATCTACAATGAGCAGTTCTTC. It encodes CATSDLKGIYNEQFF.

The V gene is TRBV7-2, the J gene TRBJ2-1; 8 nucleotides match TRBD2. The CDR3 runs 16 residues. Trimming cost V 8 bases and J 5 bases; bases outside gene matches: 14. The germline V gene encodes CDR1 SGHTA and CDR2 FQGNSA. The CDR3 DNA reads as TGTGCCAGCCATCCCGGGAGGGGTAGCGGCGACAATGAGCAGTTCTTC. Its protein is CASHPGRGSGDNEQFF.

The chain joins TRBV18 to TRBJ2-7; no clear D gene. Looked up from germline, CDR1 is KGHSH and CDR2 is LQKENI. V lost 0 bases and J lost 5, with 17 bases in between. The CDR3 has 16 amino acids. The CDR3 DNA reads TGTGCCAGCTCACCACCGGAGCTAGGGCCGGCTAACGAGCAGTACTTC. This codes for CASSPPELGPANEQYF.

V usage is TRBV20-1 and J usage is TRBJ2-7; D perhaps matches TRBD2 (6 bases). Germline V gene lookup returns CDR1 DFQATT and CDR2 SNEGSKA (reference sequence). CDR3 length equals 13 residues. The V gene lost 5 bases and the J gene lost 6 bases, with 17 bases spanning the gap. As DNA, the CDR3 is TGCAGTGCTTGCTCGAGGGACTTACGCGAGCAGTACTTC. Its protein product is CSACSRDLREQYF.